The clone carrying this T cell receptor beta chain was recorded a few times. The antigen remains undetermined. The CDR3 spans 15 residues. Germline assignment: CDR1 MNHNY and CDR2 SVGAGI (reference sequence). Trimming took 6 bases from V and 6 from J; bases not matched to a gene: 8. A J-beta primer mix and a sample-barcoded 5' primer were used in a second PCR of roughly 6 to 12 cycles. Using its own MiXCR run on the 5' RACE reads, TCRdb lists one record per CDR3 protein. This sample has some 290,000 distinct CDR3 sequences, with 25% to 30% found just once. This sample was taken from a study of blood T cells in healthy people across ages. Study conclusions and caveats: Naive CD4+ cells and diversity were both higher in long-lived donors than in aged donors. The recorded TCR beta diversity per million T cells decreased in a roughly linear manner with age.

The receptor was derived from a woman in her 70s in good health. V and J are TRBV6-6 and TRBJ2-4; 10 nucleotides match TRBD1. The sequencing sample was made of blood. CDR3 loop: CASSWTGGGSNIQYF. DNA of the CDR3: TGTGCCAGCAGCTGGACAGGGGGAGGGTCAAACATTCAGTACTTC.